Following are 24 T cell receptor beta chains from one sample sequenced in a study of blood T cell repertoires in COVID-19. Assay: immunoSEQ multiplex PCR; the TCRdb copy retains only in-frame clones and omits some. Of 87,000 or so clones listed, around 86% were seen once; the top ten hold around 5.3%. Sequencing was performed on peripheral blood. These receptors were collected from a woman of 80 years or more with acute or convalescent COVID-19.

This chain joins TRBV12-3 or TRBV12-4 and TRBJ1-1; D gene uncertain. The CDR3 runs to 13 residues. V shed 3 bases and J shed 4 bases, with 9 bases lying between them. In nucleotides, the CDR3 is TGTGCCAGCAGTTTCACCGAGGGCACTGAAGCTTTCTTT. It translates to CASSFTEGTEAFF.

This sequence joins TRBV18 and TRBJ2-4; a weak D match, TRBD1 (5 bases). The ends were cut back, 1 base at V and 0 bases at J, with 7 bases in the middle. Germline CDR1 reads KGHSH; CDR2 reads LQKENI. This CDR3 has 15 residues. The CDR3, as DNA: TGTGCCAGCTCACCACAGGGGCCAGCCAAAAACATTCAGTACTTC. Translating it yields CASSPQGPAKNIQYF.

Written as DNA, the CDR3 is TGTGCCAGCAGCTCAACAACAGGGAACTATGGCTACACCTTC. Its protein product is CASSSTTGNYGYTF. The genes are TRBV7-2 and TRBJ1-2; weak D call: TRBD1 (6 bases). Trimming took off 4 bases at V and 2 bases at J, with 11 bases between the two ends. This CDR3 is built from 14 residues. Germline V CDR1 and CDR2: SGHTA, FQGNSA.

The rearrangement uses TRBV2 and TRBJ2-7; TRBD1 agrees at 9 bases. Per germline, CDR1 SNHLY and CDR2 FYNNEI. This CDR3 has 16 residues. The V segment lost 2 bases and the J segment 4 bases; nucleotides outside the gene matches: 9. CDR3 in DNA: TGTGCCAGCAGTGAAAAGGAGGGACAGGGCTTGTACGAGCAGTACTTC. It translates to CASSEKEGQGLYEQYF. Combining the CDR3 with reference TRBV2 and TRBJ2-7 gives the whole variable domain EPEVTQTPSHQVTQMGQEVILRCVPISNHLYFYWYRQILGQKVEFLVSFYNNEISEKSEIFDDQFSVERPDGSNFTLKIRSTKLEDSAMYFCASSEKEGQGLYEQYFGPGTRLTVT.

The chain recombines TRBV7-9 with TRBJ2-1, with 10 bases that match TRBD2. The V gene end was trimmed by 5 bases and the J gene end by 5 bases; junction bases not matched to a gene: 12. Germline V gene sequence: CDR1 SEHNR, CDR2 FQNEAQ (reference sequence). The CDR3 loop spans 17 amino acids. CDR3 region: CASSPLRGAGGDNEQFF. The CDR3 coding sequence is TGTGCCAGCAGCCCCCTGCGAGGAGCGGGGGGGGACAATGAGCAGTTCTTC.

The chain has TRBV27 and TRBJ2-7; 7 bases are shared with TRBD1. V was pared by 3 bases and J by 6 bases, with 8 bases of the junction left unmatched. The CDR3 is 14 residues long. Looked up from germline, CDR1 is MNHEY and CDR2 is SMNVEV (reference sequence). The CDR3 DNA reads as TGTGCCAGCAGTTTCAGACAGGGATTGACCGAGCAGTACTTC. It encodes CASSFRQGLTEQYF.

The rearrangement links TRBV19 to TRBJ2-3; TRBD2 agrees at 8 bases. The CDR3 runs to 13 residues. Germline lookup yields CDR1 LNHDA and CDR2 SQIVND (reference sequence). J gave up 4 bases and V 7 bases, and 4 bases lay outside the gene matches. The CDR3 sequence: CASKLTSADTQYF. The CDR3 coding sequence is TGTGCCAGTAAGCTGACTAGCGCAGATACGCAGTATTTT.

The V gene is TRBV10-3, the J gene TRBJ2-1; D may be TRBD2 (5 bases). Trimming removed 0 bases from V and 0 bases from J, with 9 bases in between. This CDR3 has 16 residues. The germline CDR1 and CDR2 sequences are ENHRY and SYGVKD. The CDR3 DNA sequence: TGTGCCATCAGTGAGTCGAATGGAGGCTCCTACAATGAGCAGTTCTTC. Amino acids: CAISESNGGSYNEQFF.

The chain uses TRBV27 and TRBJ1-1; the D gene is possibly TRBD1 (5 bases). Per the germline V gene, CDR1 is MNHEY and CDR2 is SMNVEV (reference sequence). This CDR3 is built from 14 residues. Trimming took 2 bases from V and 7 from J, leaving 14 bases between them. The CDR3 protein is CASSLNGPRDEAFF. DNA of the CDR3: TGTGCCAGCAGTTTAAACGGCCCCAGGGATGAAGCTTTCTTT.

The CDR3 DNA reads TGTGCCAGCAGCTCCAGGGCTAGCGGGAGATGGGAGACCCAGTACTTC. Translating gives CASSSRASGRWETQYF. V and J are TRBV7-2 and TRBJ2-5; 10 bases line up with TRBD2. J lost 5 bases, V lost 4 bases, and 10 bases had no gene match. The CDR3 consists of 16 residues. From germline, CDR1 is SGHTA and CDR2 FQGNSA.

The chain couples TRBV6-4 to TRBJ1-2; TRBD1 is a possible D gene (6 bases). Germline V gene lookup returns CDR1 MRHNA and CDR2 SNTAGT. V was clipped by 6 bases and J by 10 bases, with 21 bases between them. The CDR3 extends over 14 amino acids. CDR3 loop: CASRPGHDGLSYTF. The CDR3 bases are TGTGCCAGCAGACCGGGACACGACGGCCTTTCCTACACCTTC.

The chain carries TRBV3-1 (or the pseudogene TRBV3-2) and TRBJ1-1; 7 bases align to TRBD1. Losses at the gene ends were 4 bases for V and 3 bases for J; bases not matched to a gene: 11. CDR3 size: 16 residues. Germline V gene data show CDR1 as LGHDT and CDR2 as YNNKEL (reference sequence). The CDR3 loop reads CASSPDRPRGYTEAFF. DNA for the CDR3: TGTGCCAGCAGCCCGGACAGGCCAAGGGGATACACTGAAGCTTTCTTT.

The chain links TRBV5-5 to TRBJ1-3; D ambiguous. Trimming removed 2 bases from V and 0 bases from J, with 6 bases in between. Germline values: CDR1 SGHKS, CDR2 YYEKEE (reference sequence). This CDR3 region has 14 residues. The CDR3 spells CASSFSHSGNTIYF. The CDR3 DNA sequence: TGTGCCAGCAGCTTTAGTCACTCTGGAAACACCATATATTTT. The whole variable domain, remainder taken from reference TRBV5-5 and TRBJ1-3, is DAGVTQSPTHLIKTRGQQVTLRCSPISGHKSVSWYQQVLGQGPQFIFQYYEKEERGRGNFPDRFSARQFPNYSSELNVNALLLGDSALYLCASSFSHSGNTIYFGEGSWLTVV.

CDR3 in amino acids: CASSLGRASPYTEAFF. CDR3 DNA: TGTGCCAGCAGCCTAGGGAGGGCTAGTCCCTACACTGAAGCTTTCTTT. The genes are TRBV5-4 and TRBJ1-1; no clear D. There are 16 residues in the CDR3. Trimming shortened V by 4 bases and J by 3 bases, and 19 bases separated the two germline ends. Germline V gene lookup returns CDR1 SGHNT and CDR2 YYREEE (reference sequence).

This clone was picked up one time. The CDR3 reads CASSADRGMEAFF. In nucleotides, the CDR3 is TGTGCCAGCAGCGCAGACAGGGGTATGGAAGCTTTCTTT. V usage is TRBV7-9 and J usage is TRBJ1-1; 8 nucleotides match TRBD1. Germline V gene lookup returns CDR1 SEHNR and CDR2 FQNEAQ (reference sequence). The CDR3 totals 13 residues. Germline trimming cut 5 bases from V and 8 bases from J; bases unmatched to any gene: 7.

The chain is built from TRBV7-9 and TRBJ2-7; TRBD1 agrees at 8 bases. Trimming at V came to 4 bases and at J to 3 bases, leaving 5 bases not matched to a gene. The length of the CDR3 is 14 residues. The germline V gene has CDR1 SEHNR and CDR2 FQNEAQ (reference sequence). CDR3 loop: CASSSPDRGYEQYF. The CDR3 DNA reads as TGTGCCAGCAGCTCTCCCGACAGGGGCTACGAGCAGTACTTC.

This chain uses TRBV15 with TRBJ2-1, with TRBD2 matching over 7 bases. Per germline, CDR1 LNHNV and CDR2 YYDKDF (reference sequence). The CDR3 is made up of 14 amino acids. V lost 8 bases and J lost 7; bases outside the gene matches: 11. The CDR3 protein is CATERASGGNEQFF. CDR3 DNA: TGTGCCACCGAGCGGGCTAGCGGCGGTAATGAGCAGTTCTTC.

The V and J genes are TRBV7-3 and TRBJ1-1, with 8 bases matching TRBD1. This CDR3 contains 17 residues. J gave up 0 bases and V 5 bases, and 11 bases lay outside the gene matches. Germline values: CDR1 SGHTA, CDR2 FQGTGA. CDR3 nucleotide sequence: TGTGCCAGCAGCCATAGACAGGGGAAATCGGTGAACACTGAAGCTTTCTTT. It yields the protein CASSHRQGKSVNTEAFF.

This chain joins TRBV7-9 and TRBJ1-3; D gene uncertain. This CDR3 has 11 amino acids. The germline CDR1 and CDR2 sequences are SEHNR and FQNEAQ (reference sequence). V gave up 8 bases and J gave up 3 bases, with 5 bases separating them. DNA for the CDR3: TGTGCCAGCGGCAGTGGAAACACCATATATTTT. Protein sequence: CASGSGNTIYF.

The chain carries TRBV5-6 and TRBJ1-2, with a tentative D call TRBD1 (6 bases). There are 12 residues in the CDR3. Germline V gives CDR1 SGHDT, CDR2 YYEEEE. With 4 bases removed from V and 7 bases from J, the gap between germline ends came to 11 bases. The CDR3 loop is CASSRGGTGYTF. The DNA for the CDR3 is TGTGCCAGCAGCAGGGGGGGTACTGGCTACACCTTC. The entire variable domain, with the rest obtained from reference TRBV5-6 and TRBJ1-2, is as follows: DAGVTQSPTHLIKTRGQQVTLRCSPKSGHDTVSWYQQALGQGPQFIFQYYEEEERQRGNFPDRFSGHQFPNYSSELNVNALLLGDSALYLCASSRGGTGYTFGSGTRLTVV.

About this clone itself: Sequence at one end of the junction differs from germline and may be a read error. The chain joins TRBV6-1 to TRBJ1-5; possibly TRBD1 for D (5 bases). CDR1 MNHNS and CDR2 SASEGT come from the germline V gene. The CDR3 is 16 amino acids. CDR3 nucleotide sequence: TGTGCCAGCAGTGAAGCGAGGTCAGGGTTCAATGAGCCCCAGCATTTT. It yields the protein CASSEARSGFNEPQHF.

This rearrangement joins TRBV19 to TRBJ1-4; the D gene is possibly TRBD1 (5 bases). Germline CDR1 is LNHDA and CDR2 is SQIVND (reference sequence). This CDR3 is 13 amino acids long. Between the trimmed V and J ends, which lost 4 bases and 10 bases, there was a span of 13 bases. The CDR3 is CASSRERRGKLFF. CDR3 DNA sequence: TGTGCCAGTAGTAGGGAACGTAGGGGAAAACTGTTTTTT.

The chain links TRBV7-3 to TRBJ2-5, with TRBD1 matching 8 bases. Germline lookup yields CDR1 SGHTA and CDR2 FQGTGA. This CDR3 is 16 amino acids long. V was clipped by 0 bases and J by 4 bases; unmatched bases: 7. CDR3 DNA: TGTGCCAGCAGCTTAACCCGGGCAGGGGGCACAGAGACCCAGTACTTC. It encodes CASSLTRAGGTETQYF.

This clone has just a few counts. CDR3: CASSSSRRELGYGYTF. For the CDR3, the DNA is TGTGCCAGCAGCTCGTCTAGGAGGGAGCTAGGCTATGGCTACACCTTC. The gene calls are TRBV28 and TRBJ1-2; D gene ambiguous. The CDR3 spans 16 residues. Trimming shortened V by 6 bases and J by 4 bases, and 21 bases separated the two germline ends. Germline CDR1 reads MDHEN; CDR2 reads SYDVKM.